This paragraph covers one T cell receptor beta chain sequence. The sample belongs to a study of blood T cell repertoires in COVID-19. Study information: COVID-19 samples collected from the United States, Italy and Spain covered acute and convalescent phases.

Study processing details: Amplification with reference gene primers provided the estimates of nucleated cell counts. The repertoire was sequenced with immunoSEQ multiplex PCR; TCRdb's copy has only in-frame clones and lacks some. Clone size and the V and J calls come from that table; the DNA yielded D and trimming. The sample includes roughly 100,000 clones, roughly 79% seen only once; the top ten take 8% to 10%. V shed 4 bases, J shed 0 bases, and the junction held 2 bases outside the gene matches. The CDR3 has 16 residues. The germline V gene encodes CDR1 SGHKS and CDR2 YYEKEE (reference sequence).

This rearrangement joins TRBV5-5 to TRBJ1-6; TRBD1 matches 9 bases. The sample taken for sequencing was peripheral blood. The clonotype comes from an older woman with acute or convalescent COVID-19. Here the CDR3 reads CASSNRGHSYNSPLHF. The CDR3, as DNA: TGTGCCAGCAGCAACAGGGGGCACTCCTATAATTCACCCCTCCACTTT. The full variable domain, completed using reference TRBV5-5 and TRBJ1-6, is DAGVTQSPTHLIKTRGQQVTLRCSPISGHKSVSWYQQVLGQGPQFIFQYYEKEERGRGNFPDRFSARQFPNYSSELNVNALLLGDSALYLCASSNRGHSYNSPLHFGNGTRLTVT.